This TCR beta chain stems from a study of human T cells and chemical hapten exposure. Study-wide context: Small pooled library volume differences chiefly drove per-sample TCR yield variation. General study points: The number of TCRs above 1 in 1000 frequency did not change after DPC sensitization.

On this clonotype itself: Antigen: not known.

Germline V lookup: CDR1 MNHNY, CDR2 SVGAGI (reference sequence). The CDR3 has 12 residues. V was shortened by 5 bases and J by 5 bases, with 4 bases between the two germline ends. Each cDNA molecule in the library carried unique molecular identifiers. As handled by the study authors: Sample TCR counts, which ranged from roughly 23,224 to 750,000, had a median of 95,638. Via MiXCR, TCRdb re-called the 5' RACE reads, giving one row per CDR3 protein. V and J calls and clone size were set by TCRdb, not the authors. The table has 110,000 or so distinct CDR3 sequences, approximately 20% seen once. Unseparated into fractions, whole blood served as the source from which total RNA was extracted.

This chain joins TRBV6-6 and TRBJ1-6; D is unclear. The receptor's source is a human donor in good health. The DNA for the CDR3 is TGTGCCAGCAGTCCTAATAATTCACCCCTCCACTTT. Residues: CASSPNNSPLHF.